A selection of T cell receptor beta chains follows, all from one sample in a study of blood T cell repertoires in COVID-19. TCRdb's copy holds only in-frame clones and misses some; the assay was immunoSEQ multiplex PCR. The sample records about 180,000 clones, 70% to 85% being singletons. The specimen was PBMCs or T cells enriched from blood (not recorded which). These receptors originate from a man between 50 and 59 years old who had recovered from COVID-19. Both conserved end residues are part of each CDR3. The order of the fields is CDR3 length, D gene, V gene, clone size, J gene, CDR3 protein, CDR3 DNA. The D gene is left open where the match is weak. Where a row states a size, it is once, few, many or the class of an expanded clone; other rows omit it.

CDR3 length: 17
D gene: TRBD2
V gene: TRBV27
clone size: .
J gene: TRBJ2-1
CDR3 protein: CASSLLTSGGPDNEQFF
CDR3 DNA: TGTGCCAGCAGTTTACTGACTAGCGGGGGGCCAGATAATGAGCAGTTCTTC

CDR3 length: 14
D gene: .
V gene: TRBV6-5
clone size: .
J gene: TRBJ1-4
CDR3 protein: CATKPGFTNEKLFF
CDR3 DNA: TGTGCCACCAAACCAGGGTTCACTAATGAAAAACTGTTTTTT

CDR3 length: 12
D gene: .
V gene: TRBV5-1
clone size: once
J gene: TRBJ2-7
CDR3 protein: CASSEGSYEQYF
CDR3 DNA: TGCGCCAGCTCGGAGGGCAGCTACGAGCAGTACTTC

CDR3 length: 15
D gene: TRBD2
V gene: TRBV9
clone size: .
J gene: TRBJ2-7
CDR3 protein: CASSVSGTISYEQYF
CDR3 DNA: TGTGCCAGCAGCGTGTCCGGGACTATTTCCTACGAGCAGTACTTC

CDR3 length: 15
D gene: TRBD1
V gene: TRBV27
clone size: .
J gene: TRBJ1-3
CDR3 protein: CASKLDRGLENTIYF
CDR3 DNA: TGTGCCAGCAAACTCGACAGGGGGCTCGAAAACACCATATATTTT

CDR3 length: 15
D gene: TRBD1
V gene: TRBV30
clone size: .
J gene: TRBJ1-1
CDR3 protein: CAWSTSGTVNTEAFF
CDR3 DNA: TGTGCCTGGAGTACCTCCGGGACAGTGAACACTGAAGCTTTCTTT

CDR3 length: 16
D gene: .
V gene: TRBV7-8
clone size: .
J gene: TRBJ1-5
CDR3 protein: CASSFEGGYSNQPQHF
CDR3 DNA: TGTGCCAGCAGCTTTGAGGGGGGGTATAGCAATCAGCCCCAGCATTTT

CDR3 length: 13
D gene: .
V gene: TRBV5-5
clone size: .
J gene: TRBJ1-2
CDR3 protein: CASSERGGYGYTF
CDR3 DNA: TGTGCCAGCAGCGAACGAGGGGGCTATGGCTACACCTTC

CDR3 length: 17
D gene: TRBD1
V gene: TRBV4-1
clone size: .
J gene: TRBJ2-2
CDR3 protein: CASSPWDSLTNTGELFF
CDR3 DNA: TGCGCCAGCAGCCCTTGGGACAGCCTTACGAACACCGGGGAGCTGTTTTTT

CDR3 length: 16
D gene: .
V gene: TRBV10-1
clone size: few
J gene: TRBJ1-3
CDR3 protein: CASSGGTSYSGNTIYF
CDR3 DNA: TGCGCCAGCAGTGGCGGGACGTCCTACTCTGGAAACACCATATATTTT

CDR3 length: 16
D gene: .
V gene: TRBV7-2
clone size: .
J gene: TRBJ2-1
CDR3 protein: CASSLLRLPEGGEQFF
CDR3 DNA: TGTGCCAGCAGCTTATTACGGCTACCTGAAGGCGGTGAGCAGTTCTTC

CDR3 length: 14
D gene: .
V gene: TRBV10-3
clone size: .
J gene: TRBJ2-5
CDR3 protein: CAISEGQGRETQYF
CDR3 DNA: TGTGCCATCAGTGAAGGCCAGGGGCGGGAGACCCAGTACTTC

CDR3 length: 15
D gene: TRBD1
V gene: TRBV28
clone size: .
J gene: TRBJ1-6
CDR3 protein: CASSLPDRGNSPLHF
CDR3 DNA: TGTGCCAGCAGTTTACCCGACAGGGGCAATTCACCCCTCCACTTT

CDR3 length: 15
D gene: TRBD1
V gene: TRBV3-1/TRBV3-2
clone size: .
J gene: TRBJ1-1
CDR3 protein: CASSPSVGGKSEAFF
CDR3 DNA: TGTGCCAGCAGCCCGAGCGTAGGGGGCAAATCTGAAGCTTTCTTT

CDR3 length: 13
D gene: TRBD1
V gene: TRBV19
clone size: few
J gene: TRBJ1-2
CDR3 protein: CASRKQGEGGYTF
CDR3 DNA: TGTGCCAGTAGAAAACAGGGGGAGGGTGGCTACACCTTC

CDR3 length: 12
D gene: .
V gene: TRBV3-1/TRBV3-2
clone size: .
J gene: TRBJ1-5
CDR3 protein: CASSQQNQPQHF
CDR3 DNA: TGTGCCAGCAGCCAACAAAATCAGCCCCAGCATTTT

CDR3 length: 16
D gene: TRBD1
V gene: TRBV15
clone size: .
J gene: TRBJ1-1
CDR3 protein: CATSSFTGTGNTEAFF
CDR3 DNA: TGTGCCACCAGCAGTTTTACCGGGACAGGGAACACTGAAGCTTTCTTT

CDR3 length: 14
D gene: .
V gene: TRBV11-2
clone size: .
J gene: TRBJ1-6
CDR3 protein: CASSSGLGYSPLHF
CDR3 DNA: TGTGCCAGCAGTTCAGGGTTGGGCTATTCACCCCTCCACTTT

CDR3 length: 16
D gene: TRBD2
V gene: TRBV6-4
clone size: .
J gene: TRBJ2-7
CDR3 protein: CASSPSGGGLSYEQYF
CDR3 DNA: TGTGCCAGCAGTCCCTCGGGCGGGGGGCTCTCCTACGAGCAGTACTTC

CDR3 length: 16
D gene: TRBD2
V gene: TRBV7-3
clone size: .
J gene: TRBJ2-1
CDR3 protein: CASSLSSSGGYNEQFF
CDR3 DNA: TGTGCCAGCAGCTTATCATCTAGCGGGGGCTACAATGAGCAGTTCTTC

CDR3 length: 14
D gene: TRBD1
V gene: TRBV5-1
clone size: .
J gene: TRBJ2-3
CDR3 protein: CASSLGQGWDTQYF
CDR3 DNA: TGCGCCAGCAGCTTGGGACAGGGGTGGGATACGCAGTATTTT

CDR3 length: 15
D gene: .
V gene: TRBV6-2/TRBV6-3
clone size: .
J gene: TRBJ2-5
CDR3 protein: CASSYPARGRETQYF
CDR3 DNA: TGTGCCAGCAGTTACCCCGCCAGGGGAAGGGAGACCCAGTACTTC